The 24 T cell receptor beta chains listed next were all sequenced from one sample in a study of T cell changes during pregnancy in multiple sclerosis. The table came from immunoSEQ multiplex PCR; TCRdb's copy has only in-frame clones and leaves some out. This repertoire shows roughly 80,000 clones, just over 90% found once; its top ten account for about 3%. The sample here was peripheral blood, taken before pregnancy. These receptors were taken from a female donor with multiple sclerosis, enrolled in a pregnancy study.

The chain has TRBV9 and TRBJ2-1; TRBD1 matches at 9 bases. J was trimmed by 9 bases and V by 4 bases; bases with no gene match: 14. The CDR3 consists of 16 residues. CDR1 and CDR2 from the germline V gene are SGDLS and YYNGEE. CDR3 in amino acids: CASSQGPDRGVVEQFF. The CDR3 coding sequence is TGTGCCAGCAGCCAGGGTCCCGACAGGGGGGTCGTTGAGCAGTTCTTC.

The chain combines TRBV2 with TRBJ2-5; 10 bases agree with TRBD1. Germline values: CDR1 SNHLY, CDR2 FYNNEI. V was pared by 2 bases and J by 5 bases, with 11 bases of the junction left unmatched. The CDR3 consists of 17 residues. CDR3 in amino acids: CASSETPGQGFGETQYF. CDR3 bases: TGTGCCAGCAGTGAAACCCCGGGACAGGGGTTCGGGGAGACCCAGTACTTC.

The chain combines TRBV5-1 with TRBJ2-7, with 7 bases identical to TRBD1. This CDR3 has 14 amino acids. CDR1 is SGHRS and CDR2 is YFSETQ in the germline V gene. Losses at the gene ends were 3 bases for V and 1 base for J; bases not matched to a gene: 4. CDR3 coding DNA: TGCGCCAGCAGCTCTAGGACAGGATCCTACGAGCAGTACTTC. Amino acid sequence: CASSSRTGSYEQYF. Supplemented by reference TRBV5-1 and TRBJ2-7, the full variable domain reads KAGVTQTPRYLIKTRGQQVTLSCSPISGHRSVSWYQQTPGQGLQFLFEYFSETQRNKGNFPGRFSGRQFSNSRSEMNVSTLELGDSALYLCASSSRTGSYEQYFGPGTRLTVT.

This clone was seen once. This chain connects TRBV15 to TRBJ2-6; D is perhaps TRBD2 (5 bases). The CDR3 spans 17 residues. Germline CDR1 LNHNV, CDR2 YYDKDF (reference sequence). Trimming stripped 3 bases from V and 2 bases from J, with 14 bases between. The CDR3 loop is CATSSRGSYTGANVLTF. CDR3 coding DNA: TGTGCCACCAGCAGCCGGGGTTCTTACACTGGGGCCAACGTCCTGACTTTC.

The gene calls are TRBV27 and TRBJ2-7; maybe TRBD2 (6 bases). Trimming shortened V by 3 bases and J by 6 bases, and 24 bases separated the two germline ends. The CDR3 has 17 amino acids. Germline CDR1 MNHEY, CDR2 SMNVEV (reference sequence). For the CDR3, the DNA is TGTGCCAGCAGTTTCTACGGGCCCTGGACTAAAGTCGCCGAGCAGTACTTC. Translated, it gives CASSFYGPWTKVAEQYF.

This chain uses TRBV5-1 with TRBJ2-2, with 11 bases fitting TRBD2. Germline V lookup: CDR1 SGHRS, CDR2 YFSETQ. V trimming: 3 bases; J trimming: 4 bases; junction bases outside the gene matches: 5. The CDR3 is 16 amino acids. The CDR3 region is CASSYGLAGRTGELFF. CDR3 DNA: TGCGCCAGCAGCTACGGACTAGCGGGTCGCACCGGGGAGCTGTTTTTT.

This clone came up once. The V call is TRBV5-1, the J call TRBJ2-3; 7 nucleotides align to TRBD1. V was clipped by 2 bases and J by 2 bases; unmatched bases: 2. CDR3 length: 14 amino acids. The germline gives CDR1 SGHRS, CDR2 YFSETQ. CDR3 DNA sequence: TGCGCCAGCAGCTTACAGGGGTCCACAGATACGCAGTATTTT. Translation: CASSLQGSTDTQYF.

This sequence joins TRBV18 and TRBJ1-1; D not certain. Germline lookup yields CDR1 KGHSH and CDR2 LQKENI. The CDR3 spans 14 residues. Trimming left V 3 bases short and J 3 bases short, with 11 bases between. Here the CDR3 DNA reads TGTGCCAGCTCACCGTGGGCAGGCGACACTGAAGCTTTCTTT. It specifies CASSPWAGDTEAFF.

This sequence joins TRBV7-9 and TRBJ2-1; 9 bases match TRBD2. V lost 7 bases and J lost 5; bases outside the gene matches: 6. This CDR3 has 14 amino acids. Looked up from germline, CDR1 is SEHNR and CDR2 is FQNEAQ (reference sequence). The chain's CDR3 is CASIRLAADNEQFF. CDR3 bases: TGTGCCAGCATACGACTAGCGGCGGACAATGAGCAGTTCTTC.

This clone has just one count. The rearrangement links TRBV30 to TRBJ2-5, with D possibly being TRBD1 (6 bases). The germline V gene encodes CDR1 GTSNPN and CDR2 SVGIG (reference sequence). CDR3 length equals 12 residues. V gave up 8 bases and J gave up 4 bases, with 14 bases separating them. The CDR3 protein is CAGSGVRETQYF. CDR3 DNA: TGTGCCGGTTCAGGGGTAAGAGAGACCCAGTACTTC.

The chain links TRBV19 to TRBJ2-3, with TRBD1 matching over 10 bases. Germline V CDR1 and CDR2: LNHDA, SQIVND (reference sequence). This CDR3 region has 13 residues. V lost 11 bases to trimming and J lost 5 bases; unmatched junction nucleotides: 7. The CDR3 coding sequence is TGTGCCGTCCGGGACAGGGGAATAGATACGCAGTATTTT. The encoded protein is CAVRDRGIDTQYF.

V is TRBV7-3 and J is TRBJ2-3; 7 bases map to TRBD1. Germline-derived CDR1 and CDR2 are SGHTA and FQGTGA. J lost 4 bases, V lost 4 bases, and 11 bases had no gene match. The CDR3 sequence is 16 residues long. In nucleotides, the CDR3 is TGTGCCAGCAGCTCCCTCGGCCCAGGGGGTGCAGATACGCAGTATTTT. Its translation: CASSSLGPGGADTQYF.

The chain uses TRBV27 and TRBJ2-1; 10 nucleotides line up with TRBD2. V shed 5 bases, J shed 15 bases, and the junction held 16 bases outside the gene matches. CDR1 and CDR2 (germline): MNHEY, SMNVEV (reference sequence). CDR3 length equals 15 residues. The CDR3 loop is CASSAGRNLAGDVFF. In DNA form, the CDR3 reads TGTGCCAGCAGTGCGGGGCGGAATCTAGCGGGAGATGTGTTCTTC.

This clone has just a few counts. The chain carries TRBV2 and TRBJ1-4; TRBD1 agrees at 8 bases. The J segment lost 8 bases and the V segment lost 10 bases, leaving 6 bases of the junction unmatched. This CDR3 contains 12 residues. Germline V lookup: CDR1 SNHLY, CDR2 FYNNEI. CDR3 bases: TGTGCCACTGCGGACAGGGACGAAAAACTGTTTTTT. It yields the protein CATADRDEKLFF.

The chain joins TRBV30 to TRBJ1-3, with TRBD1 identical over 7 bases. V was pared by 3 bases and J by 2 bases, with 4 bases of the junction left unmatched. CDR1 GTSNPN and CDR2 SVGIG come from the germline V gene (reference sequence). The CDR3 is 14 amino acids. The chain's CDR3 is CAWSTGEAGNTIYF. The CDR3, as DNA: TGTGCCTGGAGCACAGGGGAGGCTGGAAACACCATATATTTT.

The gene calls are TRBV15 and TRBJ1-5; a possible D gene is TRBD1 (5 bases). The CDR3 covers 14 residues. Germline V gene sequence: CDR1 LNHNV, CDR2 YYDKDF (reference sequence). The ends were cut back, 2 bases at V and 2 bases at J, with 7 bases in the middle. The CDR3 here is CATSRQGGNQPQHF. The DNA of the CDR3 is TGTGCCACCAGCAGACAGGGCGGCAATCAGCCCCAGCATTTT. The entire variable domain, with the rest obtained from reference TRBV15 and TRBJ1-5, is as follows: DAMVIQNPRYQVTQFGKPVTLSCSQTLNHNVMYWYQQKSSQAPKLLFHYYDKDFNNEADTPDNFQSRRPNTSFCFLDIRSPGLGDTAMYLCATSRQGGNQPQHFGDGTRLSIL.

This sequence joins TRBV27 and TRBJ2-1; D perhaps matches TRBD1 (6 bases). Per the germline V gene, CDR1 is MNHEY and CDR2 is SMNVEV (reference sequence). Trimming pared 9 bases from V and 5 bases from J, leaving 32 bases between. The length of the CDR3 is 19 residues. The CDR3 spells CARNHQGLKAVRSDNEQFF. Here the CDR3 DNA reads TGTGCCAGAAATCACCAGGGGCTTAAGGCCGTTAGATCCGACAATGAGCAGTTCTTC.

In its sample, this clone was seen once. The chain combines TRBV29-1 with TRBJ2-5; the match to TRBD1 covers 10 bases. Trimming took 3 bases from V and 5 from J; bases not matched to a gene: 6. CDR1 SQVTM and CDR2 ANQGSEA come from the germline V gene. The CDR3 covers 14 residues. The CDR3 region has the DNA TGCAGCGTTGATCTGGGACAGGGGTCCGAGACCCAGTACTTC. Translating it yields CSVDLGQGSETQYF.

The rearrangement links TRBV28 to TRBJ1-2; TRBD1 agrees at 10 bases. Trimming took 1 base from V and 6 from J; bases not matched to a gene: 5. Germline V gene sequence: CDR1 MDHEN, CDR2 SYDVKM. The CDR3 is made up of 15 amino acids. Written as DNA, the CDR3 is TGTGCCAGCAGTTTATACACCGGGACAGGGGATGGCTACACCTTC. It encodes CASSLYTGTGDGYTF.

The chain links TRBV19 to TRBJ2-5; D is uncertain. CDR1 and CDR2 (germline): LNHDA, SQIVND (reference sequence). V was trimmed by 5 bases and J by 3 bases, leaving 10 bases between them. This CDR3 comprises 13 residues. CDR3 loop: CASSFLFKETQYF. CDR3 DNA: TGTGCCAGTAGTTTCCTCTTTAAAGAGACCCAGTACTTC.

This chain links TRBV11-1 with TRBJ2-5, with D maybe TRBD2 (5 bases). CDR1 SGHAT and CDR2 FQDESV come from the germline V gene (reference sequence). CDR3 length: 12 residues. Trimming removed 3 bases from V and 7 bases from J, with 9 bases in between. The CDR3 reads CASSFGVGTQYF. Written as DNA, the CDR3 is TGTGCCAGCAGCTTCGGGGTTGGGACCCAGTACTTC.

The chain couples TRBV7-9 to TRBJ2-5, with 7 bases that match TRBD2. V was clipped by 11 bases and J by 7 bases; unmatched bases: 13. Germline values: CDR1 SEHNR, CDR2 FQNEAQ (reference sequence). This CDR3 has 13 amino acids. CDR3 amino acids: CAGSSGPPGTQYF. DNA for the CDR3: TGTGCCGGTTCTAGCGGCCCTCCGGGGACCCAGTACTTC.

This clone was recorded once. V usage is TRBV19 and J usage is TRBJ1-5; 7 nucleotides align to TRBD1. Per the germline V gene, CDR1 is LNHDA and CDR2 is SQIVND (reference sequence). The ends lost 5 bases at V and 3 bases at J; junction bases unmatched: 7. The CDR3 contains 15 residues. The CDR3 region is CASSLTGEINQPQHF. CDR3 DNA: TGTGCCAGTAGTCTTACAGGGGAGATCAATCAGCCCCAGCATTTT.

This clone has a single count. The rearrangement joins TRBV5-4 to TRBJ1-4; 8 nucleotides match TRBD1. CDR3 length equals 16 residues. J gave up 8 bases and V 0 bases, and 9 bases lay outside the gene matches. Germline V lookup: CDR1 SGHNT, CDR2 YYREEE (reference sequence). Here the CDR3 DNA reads TGTGCCAGCAGCTTGGCCGGGGACAGGCGGGCGGAAAAACTGTTTTTT. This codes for CASSLAGDRRAEKLFF. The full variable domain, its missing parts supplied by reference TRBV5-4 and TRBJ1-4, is ETGVTQSPTHLIKTRGQQVTLRCSSQSGHNTVSWYQQALGQGPQFIFQYYREEENGRGNFPPRFSGLQFPNYSSELNVNALELDDSALYLCASSLAGDRRAEKLFFGSGTQLSVL.